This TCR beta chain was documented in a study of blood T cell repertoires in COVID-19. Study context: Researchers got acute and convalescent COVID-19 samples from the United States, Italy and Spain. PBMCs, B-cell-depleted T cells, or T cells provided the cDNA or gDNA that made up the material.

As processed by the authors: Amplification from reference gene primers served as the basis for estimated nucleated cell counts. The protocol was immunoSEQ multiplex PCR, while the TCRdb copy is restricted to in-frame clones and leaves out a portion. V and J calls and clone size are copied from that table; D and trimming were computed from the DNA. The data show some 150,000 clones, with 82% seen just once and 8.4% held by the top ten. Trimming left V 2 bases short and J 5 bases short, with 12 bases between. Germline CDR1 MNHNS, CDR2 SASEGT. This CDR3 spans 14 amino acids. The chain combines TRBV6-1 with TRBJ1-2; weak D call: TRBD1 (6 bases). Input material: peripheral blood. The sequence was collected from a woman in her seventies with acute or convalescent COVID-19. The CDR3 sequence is CASSETQGPYGYTF. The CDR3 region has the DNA TGTGCCAGCAGTGAAACACAGGGCCCTTATGGCTACACCTTC.